This T cell receptor (beta chain) was observed in a study of blood T cell repertoires in COVID-19. On the study more broadly: Material from acute and convalescent COVID-19 was sourced from the United States, Italy and Spain. T cells, B-cell-depleted T cells, or PBMCs provided the cDNA or gDNA that served as material.

Per the authors' pipeline: The authors estimated nucleated cell counts from reference gene primer amplification. Generated by immunoSEQ multiplex PCR, the TCRdb table keeps only in-frame clones and is missing some. From that table come the V and J calls and clone size; the DNA was used to work out D and trimming. The profile covers 50,000 or so clones, with about 82% appearing a single time and approximately 2.1% taken by the ten largest. Germline assignment: CDR1 LGHDT and CDR2 YNNKEL (reference sequence). This CDR3 comprises 14 residues. To note about this clone: The junction departs from the called germline gene at one end, perhaps through a read error.

This sequence joins TRBV3-1 (or the pseudogene TRBV3-2) and TRBJ2-7, with 15 bases identical to TRBD2. The sequenced sample consisted of peripheral blood. The clonotype was recovered from a woman aged 60 to 75 with acute or convalescent COVID-19. CDR3 nucleotides: TGTGCCAGCAGCCACGGACTAGCGGGAGGGCTCCGGAACTTC. Translated: CASSHGLAGGLRNF.